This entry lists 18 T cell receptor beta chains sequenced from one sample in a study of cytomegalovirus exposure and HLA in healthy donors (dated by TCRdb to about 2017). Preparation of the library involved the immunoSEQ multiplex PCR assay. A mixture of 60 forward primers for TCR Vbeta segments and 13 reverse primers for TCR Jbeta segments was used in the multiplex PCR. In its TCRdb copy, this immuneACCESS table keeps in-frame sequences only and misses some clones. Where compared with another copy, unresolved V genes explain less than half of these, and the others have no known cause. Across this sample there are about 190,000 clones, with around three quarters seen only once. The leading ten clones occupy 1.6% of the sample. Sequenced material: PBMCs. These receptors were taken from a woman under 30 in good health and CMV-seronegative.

The CDR3 region has the DNA TGTGCCAGCAGCCCCAATCTGGAGTCCTACGAGCAGTACTTC. Protein sequence: CASSPNLESYEQYF. The chain links TRBV14 to TRBJ2-7; no definite D call. Germline CDR1 SGHDN, CDR2 FVKESK. There are 14 residues in the CDR3. V was trimmed by 4 bases and J by 1 base, leaving 11 bases between them. Supplemented by reference TRBV14 and TRBJ2-7, the full variable domain reads EAGVTQFPSHSVIEKGQTVTLRCDPISGHDNLYWYRRVMGKEIKFLLHFVKESKQDESGMPNNRFLAERTGGTYSTLKVQPAELEDSGVYFCASSPNLESYEQYFGPGTRLTVT.

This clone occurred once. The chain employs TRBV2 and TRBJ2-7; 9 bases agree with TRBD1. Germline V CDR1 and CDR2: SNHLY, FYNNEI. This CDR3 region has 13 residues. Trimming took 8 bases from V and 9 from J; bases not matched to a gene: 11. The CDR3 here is CASQGQGHSGQYF. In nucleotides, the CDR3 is TGTGCCAGCCAAGGACAGGGGCACTCCGGGCAGTACTTC.

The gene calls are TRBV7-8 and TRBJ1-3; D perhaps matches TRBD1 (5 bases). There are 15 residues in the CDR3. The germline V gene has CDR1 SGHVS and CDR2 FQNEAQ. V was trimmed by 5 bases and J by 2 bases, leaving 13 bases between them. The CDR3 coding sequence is TGTGCCAGCAGCAGGCGCGGGGCCCCTGGAAACACCATATATTTT. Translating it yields CASSRRGAPGNTIYF.

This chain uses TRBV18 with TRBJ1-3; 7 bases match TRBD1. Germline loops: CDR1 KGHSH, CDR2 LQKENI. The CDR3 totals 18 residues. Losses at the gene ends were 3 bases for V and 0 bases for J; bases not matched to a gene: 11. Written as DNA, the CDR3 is TGTGCCAGCTCACCTGGAGGGGACAGAAGTCTCTCTGGAAACACCATATATTTT. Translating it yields CASSPGGDRSLSGNTIYF.

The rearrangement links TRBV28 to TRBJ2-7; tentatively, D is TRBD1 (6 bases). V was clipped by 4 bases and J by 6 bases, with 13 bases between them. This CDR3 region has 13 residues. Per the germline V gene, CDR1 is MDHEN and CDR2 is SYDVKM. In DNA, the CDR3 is TGTGCCAGCAGTTCCCGCTGGGGGCGCGAGCAGTACTTC. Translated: CASSSRWGREQYF. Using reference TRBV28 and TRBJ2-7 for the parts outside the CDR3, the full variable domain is DVKVTQSSRYLVKRTGEKVFLECVQDMDHENMFWYRQDPGLGLRLIYFSYDVKMKEKGDIPEGYSVSREKKERFSLILESASTNQTSMYLCASSSRWGREQYFGPGTRLTVT.

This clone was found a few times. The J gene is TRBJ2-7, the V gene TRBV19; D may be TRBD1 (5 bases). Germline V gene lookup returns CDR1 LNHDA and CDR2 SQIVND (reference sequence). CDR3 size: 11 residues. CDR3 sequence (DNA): TGTGCTAGAAAGGACATCTACGAGCAGTACTTC. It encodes CARKDIYEQYF.

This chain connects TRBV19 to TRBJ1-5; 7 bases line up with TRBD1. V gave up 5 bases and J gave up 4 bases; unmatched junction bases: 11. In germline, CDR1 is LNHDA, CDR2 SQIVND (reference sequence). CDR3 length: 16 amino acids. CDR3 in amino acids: CASSSPRQGLNQPQHF. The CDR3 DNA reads TGTGCCAGTAGTTCTCCCCGACAGGGTTTAAATCAGCCCCAGCATTTT.

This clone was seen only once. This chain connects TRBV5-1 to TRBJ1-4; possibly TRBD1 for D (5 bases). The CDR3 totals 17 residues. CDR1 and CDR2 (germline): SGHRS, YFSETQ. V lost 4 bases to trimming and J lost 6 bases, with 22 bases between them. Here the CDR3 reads CASSIGPGGFEDEKLFF. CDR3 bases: TGCGCCAGCAGCATCGGGCCGGGGGGATTTGAGGATGAAAAACTGTTTTTT.

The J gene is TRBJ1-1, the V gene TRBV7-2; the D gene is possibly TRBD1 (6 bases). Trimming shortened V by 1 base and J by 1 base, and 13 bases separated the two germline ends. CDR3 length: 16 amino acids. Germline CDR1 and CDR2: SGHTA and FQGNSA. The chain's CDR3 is CASSLVWSGANTEAFF. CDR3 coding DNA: TGTGCCAGCAGCTTAGTCTGGTCAGGGGCGAACACTGAAGCTTTCTTT.

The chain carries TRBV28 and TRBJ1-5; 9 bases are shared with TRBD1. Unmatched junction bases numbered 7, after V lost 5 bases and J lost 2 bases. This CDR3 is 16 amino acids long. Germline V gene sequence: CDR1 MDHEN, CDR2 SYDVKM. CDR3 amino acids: CASSGPTGGGNQPQHF. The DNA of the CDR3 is TGTGCCAGCAGTGGCCCGACAGGGGGTGGCAATCAGCCCCAGCATTTT.

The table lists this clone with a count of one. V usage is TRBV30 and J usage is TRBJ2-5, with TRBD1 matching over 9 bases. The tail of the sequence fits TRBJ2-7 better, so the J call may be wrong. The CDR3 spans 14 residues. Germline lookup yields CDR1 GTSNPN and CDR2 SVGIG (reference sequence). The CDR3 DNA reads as TGTGCCTGGGCTCGGGACAGGGTATCTTACGAGCAGTACTTC. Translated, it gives CAWARDRVSYEQYF.

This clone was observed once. The CDR3, as DNA: TGTGCCAGCAGCCCGCAGATTATCTACAATGAGCAGTTCTTC. Amino acid sequence: CASSPQIIYNEQFF. The chain recombines TRBV7-2 with TRBJ2-1; D gene unclear. Germline V CDR1 and CDR2: SGHTA, FQGNSA. There are 14 residues in the CDR3. The V and J ends lost 5 bases and 3 bases respectively, with 11 bases between them.

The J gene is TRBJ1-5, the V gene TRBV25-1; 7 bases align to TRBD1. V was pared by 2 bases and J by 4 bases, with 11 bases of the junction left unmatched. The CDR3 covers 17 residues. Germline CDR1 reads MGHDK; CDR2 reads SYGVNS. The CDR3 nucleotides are TGTGCCAGCAGTGAAGATCGACCGGGACAGCATAATCAGCCCCAGCATTTT. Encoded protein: CASSEDRPGQHNQPQHF.

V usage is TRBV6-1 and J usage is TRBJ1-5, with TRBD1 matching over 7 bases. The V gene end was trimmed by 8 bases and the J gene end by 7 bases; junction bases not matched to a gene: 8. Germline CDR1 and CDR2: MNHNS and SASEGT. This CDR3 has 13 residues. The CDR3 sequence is CASEPRGRQPQHF. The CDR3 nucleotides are TGTGCCAGCGAACCCAGGGGGAGGCAGCCCCAGCATTTT.

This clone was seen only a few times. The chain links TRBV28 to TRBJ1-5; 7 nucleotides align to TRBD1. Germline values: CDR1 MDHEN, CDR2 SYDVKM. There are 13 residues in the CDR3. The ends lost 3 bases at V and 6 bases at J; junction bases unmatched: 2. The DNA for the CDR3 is TGTGCCAGCAGTTTTCAGGGGGGTCAGCCCCAGCATTTT. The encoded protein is CASSFQGGQPQHF.

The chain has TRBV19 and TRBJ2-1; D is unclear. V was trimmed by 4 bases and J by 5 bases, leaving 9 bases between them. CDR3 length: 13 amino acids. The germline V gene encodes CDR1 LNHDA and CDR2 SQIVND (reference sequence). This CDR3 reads CASSSASNNEQFF. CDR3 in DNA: TGTGCCAGTAGTAGCGCGAGTAACAATGAGCAGTTCTTC. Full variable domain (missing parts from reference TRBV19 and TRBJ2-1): DGGITQSPKYLFRKEGQNVTLSCEQNLNHDAMYWYRQDPGQGLRLIYYSQIVNDFQKGDIAEGYSVSREKKESFPLTVTSAQKNPTAFYLCASSSASNNEQFFGPGTRLTVL.

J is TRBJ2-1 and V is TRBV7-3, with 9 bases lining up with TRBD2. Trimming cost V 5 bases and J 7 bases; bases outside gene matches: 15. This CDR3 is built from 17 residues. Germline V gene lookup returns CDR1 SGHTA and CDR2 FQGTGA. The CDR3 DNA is TGTGCCAGCAGCGATACCTGGCGGGAGGGCGATGGGAATGAGCAGTTCTTC. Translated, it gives CASSDTWREGDGNEQFF.

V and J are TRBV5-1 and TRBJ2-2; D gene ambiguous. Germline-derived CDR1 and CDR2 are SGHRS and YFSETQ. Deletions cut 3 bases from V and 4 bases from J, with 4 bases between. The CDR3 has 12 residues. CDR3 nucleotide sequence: TGCGCCAGCAGCTCCGGCACCGGGGAGCTGTTTTTT. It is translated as CASSSGTGELFF.